Listed below are T cell receptor beta chains from one sample, sequenced in a study of blood T cells in healthy people across ages. MiXCR was run by TCRdb on the 5' RACE reads, yielding one entry per CDR3 protein. The table shows roughly 1,500,000 distinct CDR3 sequences, with roughly 40% occurring only once. The sample taken for sequencing was blood. The receptors originated from a woman under 30 in good health. Each CDR3 is given with its conserved first and last residue. The D gene is left open where the match is weak. Where a row states a size, it is once, few, many or the class of an expanded clone; other rows omit it.

j_call: TRBJ2-5; d_call: NA; v_call: TRBV7-2; clone_size: NA; cdr3_nt: TGTGCCAGCAGTAGGGAGGCGGGCAATGAGCAGTACTTC; cdr3_aa: CASSREAGNEQYF
j_call: TRBJ2-5; d_call: TRBD2; v_call: TRBV20-1; clone_size: few; cdr3_nt: TGCAGTGCTAGAGATCGACTAGCTTGGGAGACCCAGTACTTC; cdr3_aa: CSARDRLAWETQYF
j_call: TRBJ2-1; d_call: NA; v_call: TRBV9; clone_size: once; cdr3_nt: TGTGCCAGCAGCGTAGCCCCCCCGAGACGGGGGGCAGATGAGCAGTTCTTC; cdr3_aa: CASSVAPPRRGADEQFF
j_call: TRBJ2-6; d_call: TRBD1; v_call: TRBV24-1; clone_size: few; cdr3_nt: TGTGCCACCAGTGAGTACTTCGGGACAGGGGCTGGGGCCAACGTCCTGACTTTC; cdr3_aa: CATSEYFGTGAGANVLTF
j_call: TRBJ1-4; d_call: TRBD1; v_call: TRBV6-1; clone_size: NA; cdr3_nt: TGTGCCAGCAGTGACAGGCGGGACAGAAATGAAAAACTGTTTTTT; cdr3_aa: CASSDRRDRNEKLFF
j_call: TRBJ2-7; d_call: NA; v_call: TRBV29-1; clone_size: few; cdr3_nt: TGCAGCCCCCATGGCCCCGTTCGTAACGAGCAGTACTTC; cdr3_aa: CSPHGPVRNEQYF
j_call: TRBJ2-3; d_call: TRBD2; v_call: TRBV11-2; clone_size: NA; cdr3_nt: TGTGCCAGCAGCCCGGACACTAGCGCTATAGGTACGCAGTATTTT; cdr3_aa: CASSPDTSAIGTQYF
j_call: TRBJ1-1; d_call: TRBD1; v_call: TRBV20-1; clone_size: NA; cdr3_nt: TGCAGTGCTAGTCAGGGGGACACTGAAGCTTTCTTT; cdr3_aa: CSASQGDTEAFF
j_call: TRBJ2-7; d_call: TRBD2; v_call: TRBV29-1; clone_size: many; cdr3_nt: TGCAGCGTCATGACTAGCGGGAGTTCCTACGAGCAGTACTTC; cdr3_aa: CSVMTSGSSYEQYF
j_call: TRBJ1-2; d_call: NA; v_call: TRBV28; clone_size: NA; cdr3_nt: TGTGCCAGCAGTTTTGGGCAGGCCTATGGCTACACCTTC; cdr3_aa: CASSFGQAYGYTF
j_call: TRBJ2-1; d_call: NA; v_call: TRBV4-1; clone_size: NA; cdr3_nt: TGCGCCACGTCTGAGCGGGCCTCCTACAATGAGCAGTTCTTC; cdr3_aa: CATSERASYNEQFF
j_call: TRBJ1-1; d_call: NA; v_call: TRBV7-9; clone_size: once; cdr3_nt: TGTGCCAGCAGCCTGGACGGAGCGTGGGCTGAAGCTTTCTTT; cdr3_aa: CASSLDGAWAEAFF
j_call: TRBJ2-1; d_call: NA; v_call: TRBV29-1; clone_size: NA; cdr3_nt: TGCAGCGTTGAAGACCTACTAGTTGACGATGAGCGGTTCTTC; cdr3_aa: CSVEDLLVDDERFF
j_call: TRBJ1-2; d_call: NA; v_call: TRBV12-3/TRBV12-4; clone_size: NA; cdr3_nt: TGTGCCAGCATGCAGGGTGGAGGCTACACCTTC; cdr3_aa: CASMQGGGYTF
j_call: TRBJ1-2; d_call: TRBD1; v_call: TRBV29-1; clone_size: NA; cdr3_nt: TGCAGCGTTGGGCGACAGGGCGATGGCTACACCTTC; cdr3_aa: CSVGRQGDGYTF
j_call: TRBJ2-3; d_call: NA; v_call: TRBV12-3/TRBV12-4; clone_size: few; cdr3_nt: TGTGCCAGCAGTTCCCTCGGCAAAGGGGTGTGTCGGCAGTATTTT; cdr3_aa: CASSSLGKGVCRQYF
j_call: TRBJ1-6; d_call: TRBD1; v_call: TRBV20-1; clone_size: NA; cdr3_nt: TGCAGTGCGCAAACAGGGGTCCATAATTCACCCCTCCACTTT; cdr3_aa: CSAQTGVHNSPLHF
j_call: TRBJ1-6; d_call: NA; v_call: TRBV20-1; clone_size: NA; cdr3_nt: TGCAGTGCTCAAGATAGACAGAAGAGCTCCTATAATTCACCCCTCCACTTT; cdr3_aa: CSAQDRQKSSYNSPLHF
j_call: TRBJ2-4; d_call: TRBD1; v_call: TRBV20-1; clone_size: few; cdr3_nt: TGCAGTGCTAAGGGACAGGAGGGAATTCAGTACTTC; cdr3_aa: CSAKGQEGIQYF
j_call: TRBJ2-3; d_call: NA; v_call: TRBV3-1; clone_size: many; cdr3_nt: TGCGCCAGCAGCTTGCGTGGGGGAGATACGCAGTATTTT; cdr3_aa: CASSLRGGDTQYF
j_call: TRBJ2-1; d_call: TRBD2; v_call: TRBV6-2/TRBV6-3; clone_size: NA; cdr3_nt: TGTGCCAGCAGGCCTCTAGCGGGAAACAATGAGCAGTTCTTC; cdr3_aa: CASRPLAGNNEQFF
j_call: TRBJ1-2; d_call: NA; v_call: TRBV10-3; clone_size: NA; cdr3_nt: TGTGCCATCAGTGAGTTTCGACAGACGTCTAACTATGGCTACACCTTC; cdr3_aa: CAISEFRQTSNYGYTF
j_call: TRBJ2-7; d_call: TRBD1; v_call: TRBV18; clone_size: few; cdr3_nt: TGTGCCAGCTCACCACCGGGACAGGGTTTATCTGGGCAGTACTTC; cdr3_aa: CASSPPGQGLSGQYF
j_call: TRBJ2-1; d_call: NA; v_call: TRBV9; clone_size: once; cdr3_nt: TGTGCCAGCAGCGTAGACAGCCCCAACTCCAATGAGCAGTTCTTC; cdr3_aa: CASSVDSPNSNEQFF
j_call: TRBJ2-1; d_call: NA; v_call: TRBV12-3/TRBV12-4; clone_size: NA; cdr3_nt: TGTGCCAGCACTACAGGGGGGGGCGGCAATGAGCAGTTCTTC; cdr3_aa: CASTTGGGGNEQFF
j_call: TRBJ2-7; d_call: TRBD1; v_call: TRBV4-1; clone_size: NA; cdr3_nt: TGCGCCAGCAGCCACACAGCCGGGACAGGGGTTTACGAGCAGTACTTC; cdr3_aa: CASSHTAGTGVYEQYF
j_call: TRBJ2-3; d_call: TRBD2; v_call: TRBV9; clone_size: NA; cdr3_nt: TGTGCCAGCAGCGTAGATACTAGCGGGTTCACAGATACGCAGTATTTT; cdr3_aa: CASSVDTSGFTDTQYF
j_call: TRBJ2-7; d_call: TRBD2; v_call: TRBV7-2; clone_size: NA; cdr3_nt: TGTGCCAGCAGCTTAGAAGGTAGCGGGAGGGCCTTGAACGAGCAGTACTTC; cdr3_aa: CASSLEGSGRALNEQYF
j_call: TRBJ2-7; d_call: TRBD2; v_call: TRBV6-6; clone_size: few; cdr3_nt: TGTGCCAGCAGTCCCTTGACTAGCGGAGACTCCTACGAGCAGTACTTC; cdr3_aa: CASSPLTSGDSYEQYF
j_call: TRBJ1-5; d_call: NA; v_call: TRBV16; clone_size: NA; cdr3_nt: TGTGCCAGCAGCCCAAAAGACGAGGTCAATCAGCCCCAGCATTTT; cdr3_aa: CASSPKDEVNQPQHF
j_call: TRBJ2-1; d_call: NA; v_call: TRBV20-1; clone_size: NA; cdr3_nt: TGCAGTGCTAGACCCTGGACGGCAAATGAGCAGTTCTTC; cdr3_aa: CSARPWTANEQFF
j_call: TRBJ2-4; d_call: TRBD2; v_call: TRBV20-1; clone_size: NA; cdr3_nt: TGCAGTGCTAGAGCCCAGCGGGAGGCGGCCAAAAACATTCAGTACTTC; cdr3_aa: CSARAQREAAKNIQYF
j_call: TRBJ2-1; d_call: TRBD2; v_call: TRBV6-5; clone_size: NA; cdr3_nt: TGTGCCAGCACCACCGCTAGCGGGAGAGTCAATGAGCAGTTCTTC; cdr3_aa: CASTTASGRVNEQFF
j_call: TRBJ2-6; d_call: NA; v_call: TRBV2; clone_size: NA; cdr3_nt: TGTGCCAGTGGAGAGGATTCTGGGGCCAACGTCCTGACTTTC; cdr3_aa: CASGEDSGANVLTF
j_call: TRBJ2-1; d_call: TRBD1; v_call: TRBV6-5; clone_size: few; cdr3_nt: TGTGCCAGCAGTTACTCGGGACAGAGCTACAATGAGCAGTTCTTC; cdr3_aa: CASSYSGQSYNEQFF
j_call: TRBJ2-5; d_call: TRBD2; v_call: TRBV3-1; clone_size: NA; cdr3_nt: TGTGCCAGCAGCCAAGCAGCTCGGACTAGCGGGAGGGGAGAGACCCAGTACTTC; cdr3_aa: CASSQAARTSGRGETQYF
j_call: TRBJ2-7; d_call: TRBD2; v_call: TRBV12-3/TRBV12-4; clone_size: NA; cdr3_nt: TGTGCCAGCAGGTCTCGAGCGGGGGGGCCCGAGCAGTACTTC; cdr3_aa: CASRSRAGGPEQYF
j_call: TRBJ2-7; d_call: TRBD2; v_call: TRBV5-1; clone_size: NA; cdr3_nt: TGCGCCAGCAGCCCGGTCGGGGGGTCCACCGATGAGCAGTACTTC; cdr3_aa: CASSPVGGSTDEQYF
j_call: TRBJ2-7; d_call: NA; v_call: TRBV6-1; clone_size: NA; cdr3_nt: TGTGCCAGCAGTGAACCGTGGGAAAATGAGCAGTACTTC; cdr3_aa: CASSEPWENEQYF
j_call: TRBJ2-3; d_call: NA; v_call: TRBV6-5; clone_size: NA; cdr3_nt: TGTGCCAGCAGTCATGGCGGCATACCACGGGATACGCAGTATTTT; cdr3_aa: CASSHGGIPRDTQYF
j_call: TRBJ2-6; d_call: NA; v_call: TRBV10-3; clone_size: NA; cdr3_nt: TGTGCCATCCAACAGGACTCTGGGGCCAACGTCCTGACTTTC; cdr3_aa: CAIQQDSGANVLTF
j_call: TRBJ2-5; d_call: NA; v_call: TRBV27; clone_size: few; cdr3_nt: TGTGCCAGCAGTTGGGCCTCGGGAGAGACCCAGTACTTC; cdr3_aa: CASSWASGETQYF
j_call: TRBJ2-7; d_call: TRBD2; v_call: TRBV9; clone_size: NA; cdr3_nt: TGTGCCAGCAGCGTAGTCCCTAGCGGGGCTTCTAATGAGCAGTACTTC; cdr3_aa: CASSVVPSGASNEQYF
j_call: TRBJ1-6; d_call: NA; v_call: TRBV20-1; clone_size: few; cdr3_nt: TGCAGTGCTAGACGTCCCGGGACGGAGTATAATTCACCCCTCCACTTT; cdr3_aa: CSARRPGTEYNSPLHF
j_call: TRBJ2-5; d_call: NA; v_call: TRBV29-1; clone_size: NA; cdr3_nt: TGCAGCGTTGATCCACCCGGGACCTTTAAGGAGACCCAGTACTTC; cdr3_aa: CSVDPPGTFKETQYF
j_call: TRBJ2-3; d_call: TRBD2; v_call: TRBV4-1; clone_size: NA; cdr3_nt: TGCGCCAGCAGCCAAGGTGGCGGGGGGGCGACAGATACGCAGTATTTT; cdr3_aa: CASSQGGGGATDTQYF
j_call: TRBJ2-1; d_call: TRBD2; v_call: TRBV4-1; clone_size: NA; cdr3_nt: TGCGCCAGCAGCCATCCGGGACTAGCGGGAGAATCCTACAATGAGCAGTTCTTC; cdr3_aa: CASSHPGLAGESYNEQFF
j_call: TRBJ2-1; d_call: NA; v_call: TRBV5-6; clone_size: NA; cdr3_nt: TGTGCCAGCAGCTTGGGTACGGGCCTCTCGGCGAATGAGCAGTTCTTC; cdr3_aa: CASSLGTGLSANEQFF
j_call: TRBJ2-7; d_call: TRBD2; v_call: TRBV30; clone_size: NA; cdr3_nt: TGTGCCTGGAGTTCAGGGACTAGCGGGAGAGCTCCGTACTTC; cdr3_aa: CAWSSGTSGRAPYF
j_call: TRBJ2-7; d_call: TRBD2; v_call: TRBV5-5; clone_size: NA; cdr3_nt: TGTGCCAGCTTCATAGCGGGAGGGGGATATGAGCAGTACTTC; cdr3_aa: CASFIAGGGYEQYF
j_call: TRBJ1-2; d_call: NA; v_call: TRBV4-1; clone_size: few; cdr3_nt: TGCGCCAGCAGCCCCCGGGGGGGGCCAGGTAGCTATGGCTACACCTTC; cdr3_aa: CASSPRGGPGSYGYTF
j_call: TRBJ1-2; d_call: TRBD1; v_call: TRBV3-1; clone_size: NA; cdr3_nt: TGTGCCAGCAGCCTGATCGGACAGGGGAGCACCTTC; cdr3_aa: CASSLIGQGSTF
j_call: TRBJ2-1; d_call: NA; v_call: TRBV28; clone_size: NA; cdr3_nt: TGTGCCAGCAGTTTAAACCCAATGCCCTACAATGAGCAGTTCTTC; cdr3_aa: CASSLNPMPYNEQFF
j_call: TRBJ2-3; d_call: NA; v_call: TRBV7-8; clone_size: once; cdr3_nt: TGTGCCAGCAGCCGGAGCAGGGGACTCCGCACAGATACGCAGTATTTT; cdr3_aa: CASSRSRGLRTDTQYF
j_call: TRBJ1-1; d_call: NA; v_call: TRBV6-5; clone_size: once; cdr3_nt: TGTGCCAGCAGGCGGAGGGAGACTGAAGCTTTCTTT; cdr3_aa: CASRRRETEAFF